Sequencing of this TCR beta chain was carried out in a study of blood T cell repertoires in COVID-19. For the study at large: COVID-19 samples collected from the United States, Italy and Spain covered acute and convalescent phases. T cells, B-cell-depleted T cells, or PBMCs supplied cDNA or gDNA.

The CDR3 spans 15 residues. Germline V CDR1 and CDR2: SGHDN, FVKESK. Trimming shortened V by 1 base and J by 4 bases, and 10 bases separated the two germline ends. Original analysis: For nucleated cells, counts were estimated from reference gene primer amplification. Libraries were prepared by immunoSEQ multiplex PCR; TCRdb keeps only in-frame clonotypes and omits some of them. The DNA gave D and trimming, while V, J and clone size come from that table. Among about 250,000 clones, approximately 86% were seen once, and the ten largest hold about 1.6%. The chain uses TRBV14 and TRBJ1-4; a possible D gene is TRBD1 (5 bases). The specimen was peripheral blood. This receptor was obtained from an older woman who had recovered from COVID-19. Here the CDR3 DNA reads TGTGCCAGCAGCCAAGTCACAGGAGTTAATGAAAAACTGTTTTTT. Residues: CASSQVTGVNEKLFF.